This TCR beta chain came from a study of blood T cell repertoires in COVID-19. Background on the study: From the United States, Italy and Spain came samples of acute and convalescent COVID-19.

The study recruited people aged about 18 to 95 years across about 25 US areas. Donors in Cohort 3 who had recovered were those with two negative PCRs, healthcare professional clearance, or resolution of their symptoms. Germline V gene sequence: CDR1 GTSNPN, CDR2 SVGIG (reference sequence). The V and J ends lost 5 bases and 7 bases respectively, with 9 bases between them. The CDR3 contains 11 residues. Authors' data handling: Using reference gene primer amplification, nucleated cell counts were estimated. Measured with immunoSEQ multiplex PCR; TCRdb has only the in-frame clones, and not every one. The V and J calls and clone size are taken from that table; D and trimming were inferred from the DNA. Here the sample spans 400,000 to 450,000 clones, 80% to 90% being singletons.

V is TRBV30 and J is TRBJ1-5; no firm D call. Sequencing was performed on PBMCs or T cells enriched from blood (not recorded which). This receptor was identified in a man aged 25 to 40 who had recovered from COVID-19. The CDR3 coding sequence is TGTGCCTGGGGGAGCGACCAGCCCCAGCATTTT. Translated, it gives CAWGSDQPQHF.